A single sample is the source of the 23 T cell receptor beta chains below, sequenced in a study of beta chain features in type 1 diabetes. No antigen has been assigned to these receptors. Reverse transcription of all isolated RNA meant that expressed TCRB transcripts were sequenced. Using immunoSEQ multiplex PCR, the repertoire was profiled, and TCRdb retains in-frame clones only, with some absent. This sample has about 240,000 clones, with 14% found just once. Study-wide results and caveats: The study found moderately but significantly shorter TCRB CDR3s in all four CD4+ subsets of Type 1 diabetes patients.

The sample taken for sequencing was naive CD4+ T cells from blood. The receptors were sampled from a man younger than 40 with type 1 diabetes.

This clone has a handful of counts. The rearrangement links TRBV5-6 to TRBJ2-1; 9 nucleotides agree with TRBD1. Germline-derived CDR1 and CDR2 are SGHDT and YYEEEE. The V and J ends lost 0 bases and 1 base, in that order; junction bases with no gene match: 8. This CDR3 spans 18 amino acids. The CDR3 DNA is TGTGCCAGCAGCTTGGCCGGGACAGGGCCCTCTTCCTACAATGAGCAGTTCTTC. Protein product: CASSLAGTGPSSYNEQFF.

This clone was counted only a few times. The J gene is TRBJ2-5, the V gene TRBV29-1, with D unresolved. Trimming stripped 3 bases from V and 3 bases from J, with 8 bases between. CDR1 is SQVTM, CDR2 ANQGSEA, per germline. This CDR3 spans 12 amino acids. This CDR3 is CSVDRSEETQYF. The CDR3 DNA follows: TGCAGCGTTGACCGGTCGGAAGAGACCCAGTACTTC.

This clone was counted a few times. V and J are TRBV29-1 and TRBJ2-5; 8 bases match TRBD1. Germline trimming cut 6 bases from V and 1 base from J; bases unmatched to any gene: 10. Germline CDR1 is SQVTM and CDR2 is ANQGSEA. The CDR3 loop spans 15 amino acids. The CDR3 DNA follows: TGCAGCGTCGCGGCGGGACAGGTCGTCCAAGAGACCCAGTACTTC. It specifies CSVAAGQVVQETQYF.

In this sample, this clone turned up a few times. Mismatch with germline at one junction end may stem from a read error. The genes are TRBV6-5 and TRBJ2-2; 11 positions agree with TRBD1. The CDR3 is 16 amino acids. CDR1 MNHEY and CDR2 SVGAGI come from the germline V gene. In DNA, the CDR3 is TGTGCCAGCAGCTACTATCCGGGACAGGGGGCCGGGGAGCTGTTTTTT. Translating it yields CASSYYPGQGAGELFF.

V usage is TRBV18 and J usage is TRBJ1-2, with 11 bases fitting TRBD1. The CDR3 length is 15 residues. The ends lost 0 bases at V and 8 bases at J; junction bases unmatched: 5. From germline, CDR1 is KGHSH and CDR2 LQKENI. CDR3 nucleotides: TGTGCCAGCTCACCACCAGGACAGGGGGCTGGAGGCTACACCTTC. Residues: CASSPPGQGAGGYTF.

There are a few counts of this clone. The chain carries TRBV19 and TRBJ1-5, with 9 bases that match TRBD1. Germline CDR1 LNHDA, CDR2 SQIVND (reference sequence). Losses at the gene ends were 5 bases for V and 6 bases for J; bases not matched to a gene: 8. The CDR3 sequence is 15 residues long. CDR3 region: CASSARDRETQPQHF. In DNA, the CDR3 is TGTGCCAGTAGTGCTCGGGACAGGGAAACTCAGCCCCAGCATTTT.

This clone was detected only a few times. The V call is TRBV7-2, the J call TRBJ1-4, with 7 bases lining up with TRBD1. Trimming cost V 7 bases and J 7 bases; bases outside gene matches: 6. This CDR3 region has 13 residues. Germline CDR1 reads SGHTA; CDR2 reads FQGNSA. In DNA form, the CDR3 reads TGTGCCAGCAAGGGGGCGCCGGGTGAAAAACTGTTTTTT. This gives the protein CASKGAPGEKLFF.

This clone was counted a few times. The rearrangement uses TRBV4-1 and TRBJ2-3, with D uncertain. Germline V gene lookup returns CDR1 MGHRA and CDR2 YSYEKL. CDR3 length equals 16 residues. V was cut by 4 bases and J by 2 bases, with 16 bases left in between. The CDR3 loop is CASSPNQIPFTDTQYF. CDR3 sequence (DNA): TGCGCCAGCAGCCCGAACCAGATCCCGTTCACAGATACGCAGTATTTT.

This sequence joins TRBV5-1 and TRBJ2-3; D unclear. The V end lost 2 bases, the J end lost 6 bases, and 19 bases lay between the germline ends. CDR1 SGHRS and CDR2 YFSETQ come from the germline V gene. CDR3 length: 16 residues. The CDR3 protein is CASSFHGASFDDTQYF. CDR3 nucleotides: TGCGCCAGCAGCTTCCATGGAGCCTCCTTCGACGATACGCAGTATTTT.

This clone occurred a few times. This chain links TRBV10-3 with TRBJ2-3; weak D call: TRBD1 (5 bases). V lost 0 bases and J lost 0, with 7 bases in between. CDR1 is ENHRY, CDR2 SYGVKD, per germline. CDR3 length: 15 amino acids. The chain's CDR3 is CAISESQASTDTQYF. The CDR3 nucleotides read TGTGCCATCAGTGAGTCACAGGCGAGCACAGATACGCAGTATTTT.

On this clone itself: Compared with germline, one end of the junction differs, possibly owing to a read error. The gene calls are TRBV7-9 and TRBJ2-1, with a tentative D call TRBD2 (6 bases). The CDR3 runs to 12 residues. Germline CDR1 SEHNR, CDR2 FQNEAQ (reference sequence). The CDR3 here is CASSLDLLAIVF. Written as DNA, the CDR3 is TGTGCCAGCAGCTTAGATCTGCTAGCGATTGTCTTC.

The chain combines TRBV27 with TRBJ2-7; 9 bases fit TRBD2. V lost 3 bases to trimming and J lost 2 bases; unmatched junction nucleotides: 2. CDR1 and CDR2 (germline): MNHEY, SMNVEV (reference sequence). This CDR3 spans 14 amino acids. The CDR3 bases are TGTGCCAGCAGTTTGGCGGGGGGGGCCTACGAGCAGTACTTC. This codes for CASSLAGGAYEQYF.

The table lists this clone with a few counts. This rearrangement joins TRBV5-4 to TRBJ1-1; D not certain. Germline CDR1 reads SGHNT; CDR2 reads YYREEE (reference sequence). The CDR3 runs 15 residues. With 7 bases removed from V and 1 base from J, the gap between germline ends came to 17 bases. The CDR3 loop is CASSTKWATNTEAFF. The DNA of the CDR3 is TGTGCCAGCTCGACGAAATGGGCTACGAACACTGAAGCTTTCTTT.

The chain is built from TRBV9 and TRBJ1-1; D possibly corresponds to TRBD1 (6 bases). V lost 2 bases and J 7 bases, leaving 12 bases between the germline ends. The germline gives CDR1 SGDLS, CDR2 YYNGEE. The CDR3 runs 13 residues. The CDR3 DNA reads as TGTGCCAGCAGCGTTCGCGGACAGTTTGAAGCTTTCTTT. Translation gives CASSVRGQFEAFF. The full variable domain, in which reference TRBV9 and TRBJ1-1 provide the parts outside the CDR3, is DSGVTQTPKHLITATGQRVTLRCSPRSGDLSVYWYQQSLDQGLQFLIQYYNGEERAKGNILERFSAQQFPDLHSELNLSSLELGDSALYFCASSVRGQFEAFFGQGTRLTVV.

This clone showed up many times. The chain has TRBV16 and TRBJ2-1; D gene uncertain. Trimming took 4 bases from V and 10 from J, leaving 8 bases between them. The CDR3 sequence is 11 residues long. The V gene's germline CDR1 is KGHSY and CDR2 FQNENV. The CDR3 nucleotides are TGTGCCAGCAGCCCTGAGTTAGAGCAGTTCTTC. It specifies CASSPELEQFF.

This clone was counted a single time. The chain carries TRBV5-1 and TRBJ1-4; TRBD1 matches 8 bases. Trimming cost V 4 bases and J 4 bases; bases outside gene matches: 3. Germline CDR1 is SGHRS and CDR2 is YFSETQ. CDR3 size: 14 residues. The CDR3 reads CASSPGQVNEKLFF. The CDR3 coding sequence is TGCGCCAGCAGCCCGGGACAGGTTAATGAAAAACTGTTTTTT.

This clone was counted only a few times. This sequence joins TRBV6-1 and TRBJ1-5; D is unresolved. The germline gives CDR1 MNHNS, CDR2 SASEGT. The CDR3 runs 14 residues. Trimming removed 2 bases from V and 6 bases from J, with 11 bases in between. CDR3 region: CASSESGLAQPQHF. CDR3 in DNA: TGTGCCAGCAGTGAATCTGGGCTAGCTCAGCCCCAGCATTTT.

The gene calls are TRBV11-2 and TRBJ2-7; a weak D match, TRBD1 (6 bases). The ends were cut back, 1 base at V and 3 bases at J, with 10 bases in the middle. Germline V CDR1 and CDR2: SGHAT, FQNNGV. The CDR3 loop spans 14 amino acids. CDR3 nucleotide sequence: TGTGCCAGCAGCTTAGGCAGAGGGGGCTACGAGCAGTACTTC. Translating gives CASSLGRGGYEQYF.

This clone has more than one count but fewer than ten. The chain recombines TRBV7-9 with TRBJ1-4; D might be TRBD1 (5 bases). The CDR3 loop spans 15 amino acids. The ends were cut back, 5 bases at V and 0 bases at J, with 10 bases in the middle. Germline CDR1 is SEHNR and CDR2 is FQNEAQ (reference sequence). Here the CDR3 DNA reads TGTGCCAGCAGCCTCGAAGGGGCAACTAATGAAAAACTGTTTTTT. Translated, it gives CASSLEGATNEKLFF. Filled out from reference TRBV7-9 and TRBJ1-4, the complete variable domain reads DTGVSQNPRHKITKRGQNVTFRCDPISEHNRLYWYRQTLGQGPEFLTYFQNEAQLEKSRLLSDRFSAERPKGSFSTLEIQRTEQGDSAMYLCASSLEGATNEKLFFGSGTQLSVL.

This sequence joins TRBV10-3 and TRBJ2-5; 7 positions agree with TRBD1. J was trimmed by 5 bases and V by 0 bases; bases with no gene match: 9. The CDR3 contains 16 residues. Germline CDR1 and CDR2: ENHRY and SYGVKD. The chain's CDR3 is CAISESRTGGGETQYF. Here the CDR3 DNA reads TGTGCCATCAGTGAGTCCCGGACAGGAGGTGGGGAGACCCAGTACTTC.

The sample holds a few counts of this clone. This chain uses TRBV6-6 with TRBJ2-7, with TRBD1 identical over 11 bases. The CDR3 totals 13 residues. The J segment lost 5 bases and the V segment lost 7 bases, leaving 4 bases of the junction unmatched. CDR1 is MNHNY, CDR2 SVGAGI, per germline (reference sequence). CDR3 coding DNA: TGTGCCAGCATCCCGGGACAGGGGGACGAGCAGTACTTC. Protein product: CASIPGQGDEQYF.

CDR3 nucleotide sequence: TGTGCCTGGAGGGCGAGGACTAGTTCCGGAGATACGCAGTATTTT. Residues: CAWRARTSSGDTQYF. This chain joins TRBV30 and TRBJ2-3; 7 bases map to TRBD2. V shed 3 bases, J shed 5 bases, and the junction held 11 bases outside the gene matches. CDR3 length: 15 residues. The germline gives CDR1 GTSNPN, CDR2 SVGIG (reference sequence). The whole variable domain, remainder taken from reference TRBV30 and TRBJ2-3, is SQTIHQWPATLVQPVGSPLSLECTVEGTSNPNLYWYRQAAGRGLQLLFYSVGIGQISSEVPQNLSASRPQDRQFILSSKKLLLSDSGFYLCAWRARTSSGDTQYFGPGTRLTVL.

The rearrangement uses TRBV5-1 and TRBJ2-5; the match to TRBD1 covers 7 bases. The CDR3 spans 13 residues. Trimming at V came to 2 bases and at J to 4 bases, leaving 2 bases not matched to a gene. The germline V gene has CDR1 SGHRS and CDR2 YFSETQ. The CDR3 reads CASSFGTAETQYF. The CDR3 DNA reads TGCGCCAGCAGCTTCGGGACAGCAGAGACCCAGTACTTC.